This T cell receptor beta chain was sequenced during a study of tumor and adjacent non-tumor tissue in lung cancer. Looking at the study overall: Aged about 30 to 76 years, patients included about 11 men and about 5 women with stage I to III disease.

No cell sorting was done before RNA was extracted from the tissue. This non-tumor lung sample came from over 3 cm beyond the tumor edge. Chemotherapy-naive patients with new lung cancer underwent thoracic surgery in China, August–November 2014. Germline V gene data show CDR1 as SGHVS and CDR2 as FQNEAQ. After removal of 10 bases from V and 12 bases from J, the junction contained 15 bases not matched to a gene. The CDR3 extends over 13 amino acids. The library came from three nested PCR rounds adapted from ARM-PCR protocols. MiXCR, run by TCRdb on the multiplex PCR reads, gives a single entry per CDR3 protein. Here the sample spans roughly 75,000 distinct CDR3 sequences, around 70% being singletons.

The sequencing sample was made of distant non-tumor lung tissue. The V and J genes are TRBV7-8 and TRBJ2-1; the match to TRBD2 covers 7 bases. The sequence was obtained from a woman in her 50s with non-small cell lung cancer. The CDR3 sequence is CANSYRLAHVQFF. CDR3 sequence (DNA): TGTGCCAACAGTTACCGACTAGCCCATGTGCAGTTCTTC.